The sequence of this T cell receptor (beta chain) was determined in a study of blood T cells in healthy people across ages. A J-beta primer mix and a sample-barcoded 5' primer were used in a second PCR of roughly 7 to 12 cycles. TCRdb re-called the 5' RACE reads with MiXCR, one entry per CDR3 protein. The sample has 870,000 or so distinct CDR3 sequences, roughly 26% seen once. This clonotype showed up just a few times. In germline, CDR1 is MNHEY, CDR2 SMNVEV (reference sequence). Deletions cut 5 bases from V and 6 bases from J, with 17 bases between. The CDR3 has 14 amino acids. This TCR derives from a woman aged 80 or over in good health. The V and J genes are TRBV27 and TRBJ2-7, with D uncertain. Sequencing was done on a sample of blood. The CDR3 here is CASSTTLTPREQYF. The CDR3 nucleotides are TGTGCCAGCAGTACCACTCTGACCCCTCGCGAGCAGTACTTC.